Presented here are 27 T cell receptor beta chains from one specimen sequenced in a study of human T cells and chemical hapten exposure. TCRdb redid the calling of the RACE reads with MiXCR, one entry per CDR3 protein. The data show some 150,000 distinct CDR3 sequences, with 10% to 15% seen just once and under 1.5% held by the top ten. Time point defined: patch test 2, 6 weeks after DPC sensitization. Treatment defined: therapeutic diphenylcyclopropenone sensitization with weekly scalp DPC. The starting material was whole blood, obtained in connection with sensitization to the hapten diphenylcyclopropenone (DPC). These receptors all stem from a woman aged 45-65 years with alopecia areata. Some clones in this sample may be carry-over from other donors' samples.

The sample holds a few counts of this clonotype. The rearrangement uses TRBV30 and TRBJ2-3; 8 bases fit TRBD2. Germline-derived CDR1 and CDR2 are GTSNPN and SVGIG (reference sequence). J gave up 6 bases and V 3 bases, and 8 bases lay outside the gene matches. This CDR3 comprises 14 residues. In nucleotides, the CDR3 is TGTGCCTGGAGCCATAAGGCGGGAGGCGATACGCAGTATTTT. Translated, it gives CAWSHKAGGDTQYF.

The chain has TRBV4-2 and TRBJ2-5, with unresolved D. Trimming removed 3 bases at V and 5 bases at J, with 10 bases between. Looked up from germline, CDR1 is LGHNA and CDR2 is YNFKEQ. There are 13 residues in the CDR3. The CDR3 DNA is TGTGCCAGCAGCCAGGCCCTTTATGAGACCCAGTACTTC. This codes for CASSQALYETQYF.

This clonotype was found a few times. The genes are TRBV18 and TRBJ2-7; perhaps TRBD1 as D (5 bases). Germline-derived CDR1 and CDR2 are KGHSH and LQKENI. Deletions cut 3 bases from V and 2 bases from J, with 8 bases between. The CDR3 spans 13 residues. CDR3 residues: CASSPTVTYEQYF. The CDR3, as DNA: TGTGCCAGCTCACCGACAGTGACCTACGAGCAGTACTTC.

This clonotype appeared many times. For the CDR3, the DNA is TGCAGTGCTAGAGATGGTGGGACAGGGATTAGCTCCTACAATGAGCAGTTCTTC. It specifies CSARDGGTGISSYNEQFF. The chain recombines TRBV20-1 with TRBJ2-1; TRBD1 matches at 9 bases. Germline CDR1 is DFQATT and CDR2 is SNEGSKA (reference sequence). This CDR3 spans 18 amino acids. Losses at the gene ends were 0 bases for V and 0 bases for J; bases not matched to a gene: 9.

V and J are TRBV19 and TRBJ2-1, with TRBD1 matching over 8 bases. CDR1 and CDR2 from the germline V gene are LNHDA and SQIVND (reference sequence). CDR3 length: 16 amino acids. Unmatched junction bases numbered 15, after V lost 6 bases and J lost 8 bases. The CDR3 here is CASSRGRQGLSDEQFF. The CDR3 DNA sequence: TGTGCCAGTAGCCGAGGCCGACAGGGGCTTTCGGATGAGCAGTTCTTC.

This clonotype was recorded many times. This chain joins TRBV20-1 and TRBJ1-6; TRBD1 matches at 8 bases. Germline V lookup: CDR1 DFQATT, CDR2 SNEGSKA (reference sequence). The trim removed 3 bases at V and 10 bases at J, leaving 8 bases unmatched. The CDR3 is made up of 14 amino acids. CDR3 amino acids: CSARATGAGSPLHF. The CDR3 DNA reads as TGCAGTGCTAGGGCGACAGGGGCAGGGTCACCCCTCCACTTT.

This clonotype was seen a few times. This rearrangement joins TRBV2 to TRBJ2-7, with 10 bases aligning to TRBD2. V shed 6 bases and J 3 bases; nucleotides not matched to a gene: 11. The CDR3 runs to 16 residues. The germline V gene has CDR1 SNHLY and CDR2 FYNNEI. For the CDR3, the DNA is TGTGCCAGCAGGGAGGCTAGCGGGAGTCAAGACTACGAGCAGTACTTC. This codes for CASREASGSQDYEQYF.

This clonotype was detected only a few times. This rearrangement joins TRBV12-3 or TRBV12-4 to TRBJ2-7; 13 nucleotides match TRBD2. CDR3 size: 15 residues. V trimming: 5 bases; J trimming: 5 bases; junction bases outside the gene matches: 6. Here the CDR3 reads CASSPGLAGVHEQYF. The CDR3 coding sequence is TGTGCCAGCAGTCCCGGACTAGCGGGAGTCCACGAGCAGTACTTC.

This clonotype was recorded many times. This chain joins TRBV24-1 and TRBJ2-7; weak D call: TRBD2 (7 bases). V lost 6 bases and J 3 bases, leaving 17 bases between the germline ends. The CDR3 extends over 15 amino acids. Germline-derived CDR1 and CDR2 are KGHDR and SFDVKD. This CDR3 reads CATSSSRGGHYEQYF. CDR3 coding DNA: TGTGCCACCAGTTCCTCCCGCGGGGGCCACTACGAGCAGTACTTC.

In this sample, this clonotype turned up a few times. The chain couples TRBV6-1 to TRBJ2-3; TRBD2 matches at 11 bases. The CDR3 is 19 amino acids. With 4 bases clipped from V and 0 bases from J, the junction kept 12 bases outside the gene matches. Germline CDR1 MNHNS, CDR2 SASEGT. The CDR3: CASSAPGGLAGSSTDTQYF. The CDR3 coding sequence is TGTGCCAGCAGTGCCCCTGGAGGACTAGCGGGTTCTAGCACAGATACGCAGTATTTT.

The chain links TRBV4-3 to TRBJ2-7; D uncertain. The CDR3 totals 15 residues. Trimming pared 0 bases from V and 2 bases from J, leaving 11 bases between. Germline lookup yields CDR1 LGHNA and CDR2 YSLEER. In DNA, the CDR3 is TGCGCCAGCAGCCAAGATCTCGGCCGAACCTACGAGCAGTACTTC. It yields the protein CASSQDLGRTYEQYF.

The chain uses TRBV6-1 and TRBJ2-3; 8 bases are a match to TRBD1. Germline assignment: CDR1 MNHNS and CDR2 SASEGT. The CDR3 is 14 amino acids. With 2 bases clipped from V and 3 bases from J, the junction kept 1 base outside the gene matches. CDR3: CASSEQGATDTQYF. CDR3 DNA: TGTGCCAGCAGTGAACAGGGGGCAACAGATACGCAGTATTTT.

This clonotype was counted only a few times. This chain connects TRBV6-5 to TRBJ1-1; D is unresolved. This CDR3 is built from 13 residues. CDR1 is MNHEY and CDR2 is SVGAGI in the germline V gene. The V and J ends lost 0 bases and 1 base respectively, with 3 bases between them. The chain's CDR3 is CASSYSKNTEAFF. The CDR3 nucleotides are TGTGCCAGCAGTTACTCGAAGAACACTGAAGCTTTCTTT.

The sample holds a few counts of this clonotype. The chain joins TRBV29-1 to TRBJ1-5, with 7 bases matching TRBD1. This CDR3 comprises 13 residues. Germline V gene sequence: CDR1 SQVTM, CDR2 ANQGSEA. The junction had 6 bases not matched to a gene; V was cut back by 7 bases and J by 3 bases. This CDR3 is CSAKTGNNQPQHF. The CDR3 DNA reads as TGCAGCGCCAAGACAGGGAACAATCAGCCCCAGCATTTT.

This clonotype has only a few counts. The rearrangement links TRBV2 to TRBJ1-5, with D possibly TRBD1 on 5 matching bases. Germline V gene sequence: CDR1 SNHLY, CDR2 FYNNEI. The CDR3 spans 15 residues. Trimming cost V 4 bases and J 2 bases, with 12 bases left between them. The CDR3: CASSGGLRGNQPQHF. The CDR3 DNA is TGTGCCAGCAGTGGGGGACTCCGGGGCAATCAGCCCCAGCATTTT.

There are a few counts of this clonotype. The chain recombines TRBV11-2 with TRBJ1-6; TRBD1 might be the D (5 bases). The CDR3 contains 15 residues. CDR1 is SGHAT and CDR2 is FQNNGV in the germline V gene. Trimming took 5 bases from V and 11 from J, leaving 19 bases between them. CDR3 coding DNA: TGTGCCAGCAGCCCCTCAAGGGGCCTGGGGGCACCCCTCCACTTT. Its protein product is CASSPSRGLGAPLHF.

This clonotype was observed at least ten times. This rearrangement joins TRBV20-1 to TRBJ2-2; D call uncertain. The V end was cut by 6 bases, the J end by 2 bases, with 7 bases between. The CDR3 covers 12 residues. CDR1 and CDR2 from the germline V gene are DFQATT and SNEGSKA (reference sequence). CDR3 protein: CSAPRNTGELFF. DNA of the CDR3: TGCAGTGCCCCACGCAACACCGGGGAGCTGTTTTTT.

The V and J genes are TRBV11-2 and TRBJ2-7; D is undetermined. This CDR3 has 12 residues. CDR1 is SGHAT and CDR2 is FQNNGV in the germline V gene. Trimming stripped 4 bases from V and 5 bases from J, with 9 bases between. As DNA, the CDR3 is TGTGCCAGCAGCTCTTACAGTGACGAGCAGTACTTC. Amino acids: CASSSYSDEQYF.

This clonotype was seen a handful of times. This chain joins TRBV25-1 and TRBJ2-7, with D possibly being TRBD1 (6 bases). The CDR3 is made up of 12 amino acids. With 8 bases removed from V and 3 bases from J, the gap between germline ends came to 11 bases. From germline, CDR1 is MGHDK and CDR2 SYGVNS. CDR3 sequence (DNA): TGTGCCAGCCGCCGGGACAACTACGAGCAGTACTTC. Amino acid sequence: CASRRDNYEQYF.

The sample holds a few counts of this clonotype. An end of the junction differs from the germline gene, which may be a read error. The chain couples TRBV29-1 to TRBJ2-7, with D possibly matching TRBD1 (6 bases). CDR1 is SQVTM, CDR2 ANQGSEA, per germline. This CDR3 spans 10 amino acids. This CDR3 reads CSVSTVAGDF. The CDR3 region has the DNA TGCAGCGTATCGACCGTAGCAGGGGACTTC.

This clonotype was found many times. This sequence joins TRBV6-2 or TRBV6-3 and TRBJ2-7; 8 bases are shared with TRBD1. This CDR3 has 14 residues. The junction had 8 bases not matched to a gene; V was cut back by 6 bases and J by 4 bases. CDR1 and CDR2 (germline): MNHEY, SVGEGT. DNA of the CDR3: TGTGCCAGCAGCACCCAGGGGGCTAGGTACGAGCAGTACTTC. Its translation is CASSTQGARYEQYF.

This clonotype was observed a handful of times. J is TRBJ1-5 and V is TRBV6-1; D not resolved. The germline gives CDR1 MNHNS, CDR2 SASEGT. The CDR3 contains 12 residues. V lost 1 base, J lost 11 bases, and 9 bases lay in between. In DNA, the CDR3 is TGTGCCAGCAGTGAAGGGGCAATTGCCCAGCATTTT. Translating gives CASSEGAIAQHF.

In its sample, this clonotype was seen many times. This rearrangement joins TRBV7-8 to TRBJ1-1, with no clear D. The V and J ends lost 5 bases and 6 bases respectively, with 10 bases between them. The CDR3 is 12 residues long. In germline, CDR1 is SGHVS, CDR2 FQNEAQ. The CDR3 DNA reads as TGTGCCAGCAGCCCCTTGTTGGCTGAAGCTTTCTTT. Protein product: CASSPLLAEAFF.

The chain couples TRBV5-1 to TRBJ1-2, with D tentatively TRBD1 (5 bases). The V end was cut by 4 bases, the J end by 7 bases, with 17 bases between. Germline V gives CDR1 SGHRS, CDR2 YFSETQ. This CDR3 is 14 amino acids long. CDR3 region: CASSPAPGDRGYTF. CDR3 in DNA: TGCGCCAGCAGCCCGGCCCCGGGGGACCGTGGCTACACCTTC.

This clonotype was counted only a few times. The chain has TRBV3-1 and TRBJ2-1; unclear D gene. CDR3 length equals 15 residues. From germline, CDR1 is LGHDT and CDR2 YNNKEL (reference sequence). V lost 1 base and J lost 4, with 11 bases in between. CDR3 in DNA: TGTGCCAGCAGCCAAGTCGTGACACCTTACAATGAGCAGTTCTTC. It encodes CASSQVVTPYNEQFF.

The chain carries TRBV24-1 and TRBJ2-1; 11 bases are shared with TRBD2. Losses at the gene ends were 4 bases for V and 7 bases for J; bases not matched to a gene: 8. The CDR3 totals 16 residues. Germline assignment: CDR1 KGHDR and CDR2 SFDVKD. The CDR3 region is CATSDRIAGGLNEQFF. The CDR3 region has the DNA TGTGCCACCAGTGACCGGATAGCGGGAGGGTTGAATGAGCAGTTCTTC.

This clonotype was counted many times. The rearrangement links TRBV7-9 to TRBJ2-7, with D possibly being TRBD2 (7 bases). Germline V gives CDR1 SEHNR, CDR2 FQNEAQ (reference sequence). This CDR3 is built from 12 residues. V lost 8 bases to trimming and J lost 5 bases, with 13 bases between them. CDR3 residues: CASATGGHEQYF. CDR3 nucleotides: TGTGCCAGCGCCACGGGGGGCCACGAGCAGTACTTC.